These T cell receptor beta chains were read from a single sample in a study of T cells in Graves' hyperthyroidism and ophthalmopathy. TCRdb redid the calling of the multiplex PCR reads with MiXCR, one entry per CDR3 protein. This sample has 240,000 or so distinct CDR3 sequences, with around 15% found just once. Sequenced: blood. Receptor source: a woman aged 18-29 years with Graves' ophthalmopathy. CDR3s include the opening cysteine and the closing phenylalanine or tryptophan. Fields, in order: J gene, V gene, clone size, CDR3 protein. Rows give clone size only sometimes, using once, few, many, or a class for an expanded clone.

>TRBJ2-2|TRBV5-1|many
CASGKGDGELFF
>TRBJ2-1|TRBV7-9|NA
CASSLAGLAGGPHNEQFF
>TRBJ2-1|TRBV20-1|NA
CSARDLGGSRYNEQFF
>TRBJ2-3|TRBV27|many
CASSPLDRASTDTQYF
>TRBJ1-1|TRBV28|many
CASSLAGTGSEAFF
>TRBJ2-2|TRBV4-3|few
CASSQELMGLTGTGELFF
>TRBJ2-2|TRBV20-1|many
CSAIQGARTGELFF
>TRBJ2-1|TRBV7-8|many
CASSRVLAGGTHKQFF
>TRBJ2-3|TRBV7-9|NA
CASSSGTSGGTDTQYF
>TRBJ2-7|TRBV18|NA
CASSPGLARTYEQYF
>TRBJ2-2|TRBV20-1|few
CSARLTGGRTGELLF
>TRBJ1-5|TRBV18|many
CASSQGASNQPQHF
>TRBJ2-5|TRBV20-1|many
CSARLAGGETQYF
>TRBJ1-5|TRBV30|many
CAWSILGQGNQPQHF
>TRBJ2-5|TRBV3-1|many
CASSQGSQGAETQYF
>TRBJ1-1|TRBV11-3|NA
CASSPQGGGEAFF
>TRBJ1-1|TRBV12-3/TRBV12-4|NA
CASSRSSGVTEAFF
>TRBJ2-3|TRBV5-1|many
CASSLAGQGPDTQYF
>TRBJ2-7|TRBV20-1|many
CSASSLAESEQYF
>TRBJ2-5|TRBV9|NA
CASSEGTSGGQETQYF
>TRBJ2-3|TRBV9|few
CASSAGTGGLDTQYF
>TRBJ2-1|TRBV30|many
CAWSTTSGYAYNEQFF
>TRBJ2-1|TRBV20-1|NA
CSADPGLAGSNEQFF
>TRBJ2-1|TRBV28|many
CASSYIGQSYNEQFF
>TRBJ2-1|TRBV5-6|many
CASSVGLSYNEQFF
>TRBJ2-7|TRBV27|many
CASSLSQGAVYEQYF
>TRBJ1-1|TRBV12-3/TRBV12-4|many
CASSLVAFFMNTEAFF
>TRBJ2-3|TRBV7-3|many
CASRSAGLSDTQYF
>TRBJ2-7|TRBV9|few
CASTPGAGPSYEQYF
>TRBJ1-1|TRBV20-1|many
CSASGGTEAFF
>TRBJ1-3|TRBV29-1|NA
CSVDLRAGDTIYF
>TRBJ2-6|TRBV27|few
CASTRFGGSSGANVLTF
>TRBJ1-2|TRBV20-1|NA
CSASELGQGYYGYTF
>TRBJ2-3|TRBV5-5|many
CASSLGGPDTDTQYF
>TRBJ2-5|TRBV29-1|many
CSVSYPGTSGRGEYF
>TRBJ1-2|TRBV6-1|many
CASSLGQGAFGYTF
>TRBJ1-1|TRBV27|few
CASSSDKNTEAFF
>TRBJ2-4|TRBV18|many
CASSPQAPGAKNIQYF
>TRBJ2-1|TRBV9|many
CASSVVSGSSNEQFF
>TRBJ1-6|TRBV6-5|many
CASSYLSGNSPLHF
>TRBJ1-1|TRBV4-1|many
CASSQLGQNTEAFF
>TRBJ1-5|TRBV28|few
CASSSLGTGGVQPQHF
>TRBJ1-5|TRBV2|NA
CASTRDSNQPQHF
>TRBJ1-6|TRBV28|many
CASREGQGNSPLHF
>TRBJ2-7|TRBV6-1|many
CASSSGMRYEQYF
>TRBJ1-2|TRBV7-9|many
CASTTLQGSGYTF